These 23 T cell receptor beta chains were all obtained from the same sample, sequenced in a study of technical replicates of blood from a few donors. Sequencing was performed with immunoSEQ multiplex PCR; in TCRdb, only in-frame clones are kept and a portion is missing. The data contain 75,000 to 100,000 clones, about 94% of them singletons. Sequencing input: T cells isolated from PBMCs. The origin of the receptors is a human donor in good health.

V gene TRBV7-3 combines with J gene TRBJ1-2, with D maybe TRBD1 (6 bases). The CDR3 runs to 15 residues. V was shortened by 5 bases and J by 4 bases, with 17 bases between the two germline ends. The germline CDR1 and CDR2 sequences are SGHTA and FQGTGA. The CDR3 DNA reads as TGTGCCAGCAGCATAGACAGGAGGACCAGCTATGGCTACACCTTC. It specifies CASSIDRRTSYGYTF.

This clone was seen just once. This chain connects TRBV7-2 to TRBJ2-2; D may be TRBD2 (6 bases). Per germline, CDR1 SGHTA and CDR2 FQGNSA. The CDR3 consists of 15 residues. Between the trimmed V and J ends, which lost 4 bases and 0 bases, there was a span of 9 bases. The CDR3 region has the DNA TGTGCCAGCAGCTATGGGACTGCGAACACCGGGGAGCTGTTTTTT. It codes for CASSYGTANTGELFF.

The chain combines TRBV15 with TRBJ1-1; unclear D gene. The CDR3 runs to 16 residues. The ends were cut back, 1 base at V and 1 base at J, with 13 bases in the middle. Germline V CDR1 and CDR2: LNHNV, YYDKDF (reference sequence). This chain's CDR3 is CATSRGTNFWNTEAFF. The CDR3 DNA is TGTGCCACCAGCAGAGGGACTAACTTCTGGAACACTGAAGCTTTCTTT. Drawing the rest from reference TRBV15 and TRBJ1-1, the complete variable domain is DAMVIQNPRYQVTQFGKPVTLSCSQTLNHNVMYWYQQKSSQAPKLLFHYYDKDFNNEADTPDNFQSRRPNTSFCFLDIRSPGLGDTAMYLCATSRGTNFWNTEAFFGQGTRLTVV.

The CDR3 DNA follows: TGTGCCAGCTCACCACTCTCAGGGGGCGGCAATCAGCCCCAGCATTTT. Encoded protein: CASSPLSGGGNQPQHF. The chain joins TRBV18 to TRBJ1-5; 8 bases match TRBD1. V gave up 1 base and J gave up 2 bases; unmatched junction bases: 4. The CDR3 sequence is 16 residues long. The V gene's germline CDR1 is KGHSH and CDR2 LQKENI.

The rearrangement links TRBV28 to TRBJ2-1; possibly TRBD2 for D (5 bases). Germline V gives CDR1 MDHEN, CDR2 SYDVKM. The CDR3 consists of 14 residues. V was clipped by 6 bases and J by 7 bases, with 16 bases between them. The DNA of the CDR3 is TGTGCCAGCAGGGAGGACCCCCCGGGGAATGAGCAGTTCTTC. This sequence encodes CASREDPPGNEQFF.

The chain couples TRBV5-8 to TRBJ2-7; D is perhaps TRBD1 (6 bases). This CDR3 is built from 15 residues. Looked up from germline, CDR1 is SGHTS and CDR2 is YDEGEE. V lost 0 bases to trimming and J lost 8 bases, with 18 bases between them. CDR3 in amino acids: CASSLGGPRGRKQYF. CDR3 nucleotide sequence: TGTGCCAGCAGCTTGGGGGGGCCCCGGGGTAGAAAGCAGTACTTC.

V is TRBV28 and J is TRBJ2-7, with a tentative D call TRBD1 (6 bases). Trimming removed 6 bases at V and 2 bases at J, with 14 bases between. CDR3 length: 14 residues. In germline, CDR1 is MDHEN, CDR2 SYDVKM. The CDR3 sequence: CASSDRKITYEQYF. CDR3 coding DNA: TGTGCCAGCAGCGACAGGAAAATTACCTACGAGCAGTACTTC.

The chain links TRBV11-2 to TRBJ2-3, with D perhaps TRBD2 (6 bases). V shed 2 bases and J shed 1 base, with 13 bases lying between them. The CDR3 sequence is 16 residues long. Germline CDR1 is SGHAT and CDR2 is FQNNGV. CDR3 DNA sequence: TGTGCCAGCAGCTTAAAGCGGGCGAGAGGCACAGATACGCAGTATTTT. It specifies CASSLKRARGTDTQYF.

The rearrangement uses TRBV6-1 and TRBJ2-3; 7 bases align to TRBD2. With 2 bases clipped from V and 0 bases from J, the junction kept 5 bases outside the gene matches. The germline V gene has CDR1 MNHNS and CDR2 SASEGT. The CDR3 spans 16 residues. CDR3 residues: CASSEHLAASTDTQYF. The CDR3 DNA reads TGTGCCAGCAGTGAACACCTAGCGGCTAGCACAGATACGCAGTATTTT.

The chain joins TRBV10-1 to TRBJ2-7, with 7 positions matching TRBD1. The CDR3 has 13 residues. V was clipped by 4 bases and J by 2 bases; unmatched bases: 2. Germline V gene lookup returns CDR1 WNHNN and CDR2 SYGVQD (reference sequence). CDR3 coding DNA: TGCGCCAGCAGTGGGGACAGACCCTACGAGCAGTACTTC. It yields the protein CASSGDRPYEQYF.

This chain joins TRBV6-1 and TRBJ1-2; 7 nucleotides line up with TRBD1. The germline gives CDR1 MNHNS, CDR2 SASEGT. The CDR3 is 12 residues long. V lost 10 bases to trimming and J lost 8 bases; unmatched junction nucleotides: 10. Written as DNA, the CDR3 is TGTGCCAACCAGAAGGGGGCAGGAGGCTACACCTTC. This encodes CANQKGAGGYTF.

V is TRBV4-1 and J is TRBJ1-5; possibly TRBD1 for D (6 bases). V lost 2 bases to trimming and J lost 7 bases, with 18 bases between them. Germline V gene lookup returns CDR1 MGHRA and CDR2 YSYEKL. CDR3 length equals 16 residues. The CDR3: CASSQTSDSTLQPQHF. The CDR3 nucleotides are TGCGCCAGCAGCCAAACTTCGGACAGTACGTTGCAGCCCCAGCATTTT.

The chain uses TRBV27 and TRBJ2-1; TRBD2 matches at 10 bases. The CDR3 runs to 17 residues. V was pared by 6 bases and J by 6 bases, with 14 bases of the junction left unmatched. From germline, CDR1 is MNHEY and CDR2 SMNVEV (reference sequence). CDR3 sequence reads: CASSRKSGREVGNEQFF. The CDR3 DNA follows: TGTGCCAGCAGCCGAAAAAGCGGGAGGGAGGTAGGCAATGAGCAGTTCTTC.

The rearrangement joins TRBV27 to TRBJ2-2, with D unclear. V was shortened by 5 bases and J by 0 bases, with 13 bases between the two germline ends. Germline assignment: CDR1 MNHEY and CDR2 SMNVEV (reference sequence). There are 16 residues in the CDR3. DNA for the CDR3: TGTGCCAGCAGTACCGCCGAGTCTGCGAACACCGGGGAGCTGTTTTTT. Translating gives CASSTAESANTGELFF.

The rearrangement uses TRBV10-3 and TRBJ2-3, with 7 bases identical to TRBD1. Germline V gene lookup returns CDR1 ENHRY and CDR2 SYGVKD. The CDR3 totals 15 residues. Unmatched junction bases numbered 4, after V lost 2 bases and J lost 2 bases. CDR3 protein: CAISERDSLTDTQYF. Here the CDR3 DNA reads TGTGCCATCAGTGAGCGGGACAGCCTCACAGATACGCAGTATTTT.

The gene calls are TRBV19 and TRBJ2-1; 8 bases fit TRBD2. The V gene's germline CDR1 is LNHDA and CDR2 SQIVND (reference sequence). The CDR3 has 15 amino acids. V lost 1 base, J lost 4 bases, and 3 bases stayed unmatched. In DNA form, the CDR3 reads TGTGCCAGTAGTATAGCAGCGGGGGCTTACAATGAGCAGTTCTTC. This gives the protein CASSIAAGAYNEQFF.

The rearrangement uses TRBV27 and TRBJ2-1; a weak D match, TRBD1 (5 bases). This CDR3 has 13 amino acids. The germline V gene encodes CDR1 MNHEY and CDR2 SMNVEV (reference sequence). Trimming cost V 8 bases and J 2 bases, with 10 bases left between them. In nucleotides, the CDR3 is TGTGCCAGCCGGACACTTACCTACAATGAGCAGTTCTTC. Translating gives CASRTLTYNEQFF.

This clone has a single count. The identical CDR3 is also encoded by other nucleotide sequences in the sample. This chain connects TRBV5-1 to TRBJ2-2; 7 bases are a match to TRBD1. Germline loops: CDR1 SGHRS, CDR2 YFSETQ. With 4 bases clipped from V and 5 bases from J, the junction kept 5 bases outside the gene matches. This CDR3 is built from 14 residues. The CDR3 here is CASSLGQSTGELFF. Written as DNA, the CDR3 is TGCGCCAGCAGCCTGGGACAGTCAACCGGGGAGCTGTTTTTT. The variable domain in full, completed from reference TRBV5-1 and TRBJ2-2, reads KAGVTQTPRYLIKTRGQQVTLSCSPISGHRSVSWYQQTPGQGLQFLFEYFSETQRNKGNFPGRFSGRQFSNSRSEMNVSTLELGDSALYLCASSLGQSTGELFFGEGSRLTVL.

This sequence joins TRBV4-1 and TRBJ1-1; D might be TRBD1 (5 bases). This CDR3 is built from 16 residues. CDR1 is MGHRA and CDR2 is YSYEKL in the germline V gene. Trimming pared 2 bases from V and 1 base from J, leaving 14 bases between. The CDR3 nucleotides read TGCGCCAGCAGCCAACCCAGGGTAAAAGGGAACACTGAAGCTTTCTTT. As protein: CASSQPRVKGNTEAFF.

The V and J genes are TRBV19 and TRBJ1-2; D gene uncertain. CDR1 is LNHDA, CDR2 SQIVND, per germline (reference sequence). The CDR3 is made up of 13 amino acids. The germline V and J ends were trimmed by 3 bases and 4 bases, with 9 bases remaining between them. The CDR3 spells CASSIASRYGYTF. The CDR3 nucleotides are TGTGCCAGTAGTATCGCAAGCCGCTATGGCTACACCTTC.

For the CDR3, the DNA is TGTGCCAGCAGTCCCTTAAGGGGGCGAGCTTTCTTT. Translation gives CASSPLRGRAFF. The chain uses TRBV5-4 and TRBJ1-1, with 7 bases fitting TRBD1. CDR3 size: 12 residues. CDR1 is SGHNT, CDR2 YYREEE, per germline (reference sequence). Trimming removed 5 bases from V and 10 bases from J; junction bases left unmatched: 8.

The rearrangement joins TRBV10-3 to TRBJ1-4, with a possible D match to TRBD1 (5 bases). V lost 7 bases, J lost 0 bases, and 9 bases lay in between. The germline V gene encodes CDR1 ENHRY and CDR2 SYGVKD. CDR3 length: 14 residues. This CDR3 is CAIKAGATNEKLFF. CDR3 coding DNA: TGTGCCATCAAAGCGGGGGCAACTAATGAAAAACTGTTTTTT.

V usage is TRBV5-1 and J usage is TRBJ1-1; perhaps TRBD1 as D (5 bases). The CDR3 runs to 14 residues. Germline-derived CDR1 and CDR2 are SGHRS and YFSETQ. With 0 bases removed from V and 2 bases from J, the gap between germline ends came to 8 bases. Here the CDR3 reads CASSLGGVNTEAFF. CDR3 in DNA: TGCGCCAGCAGCTTGGGGGGGGTAAACACTGAAGCTTTCTTT. Complete variable domain (other parts from reference TRBV5-1 and TRBJ1-1): KAGVTQTPRYLIKTRGQQVTLSCSPISGHRSVSWYQQTPGQGLQFLFEYFSETQRNKGNFPGRFSGRQFSNSRSEMNVSTLELGDSALYLCASSLGGVNTEAFFGQGTRLTVV.